This is a list of T cell receptor beta chains from one sample in a study of T cell responses to AZD1222 COVID-19 vaccine. Profiled with immunoSEQ multiplex PCR; TCRdb holds only in-frame clones, not every one. The sample includes 100,000 to 150,000 clones, roughly nine tenths seen only once; the top ten take approximately 27%. Sequences were derived from peripheral blood, sampled on day 0 of AZD1222 vaccination. These TCRs come from an adult in good health. Both conserved end residues are part of each CDR3. A D gene is named only where the DNA matches it firmly.

TRBV7-9	NA	TRBJ1-1	CASSLVLEGEAFF	TGTGCCAGCAGCTTAGTACTTGAAGGTGAAGCTTTCTTT
TRBV7-2	NA	TRBJ1-2	CASSPPNTGNYGYTF	TGTGCCAGCAGCCCGCCTAATACAGGGAACTATGGCTACACCTTC
TRBV7-3	NA	TRBJ1-2	CASSFMGLQAGYTF	TGTGCCAGCAGCTTTATGGGACTACAGGCAGGCTACACCTTC
TRBV6-4	TRBD1	TRBJ2-7	CASRCPGQEHYEQYF	TGTGCCAGCAGATGTCCGGGACAGGAACACTACGAGCAGTACTTC
TRBV10-3	NA	TRBJ2-7	CAIREEGSSYEQYF	TGTGCCATCAGGGAGGAGGGCAGCTCCTACGAGCAGTACTTC
TRBV7-2	TRBD2	TRBJ2-4	CASSSTSGAGAKNIQYF	TGTGCCAGCAGCTCGACTAGCGGGGCCGGAGCCAAAAACATTCAGTACTTC
TRBV9	TRBD1	TRBJ2-5	CASSAGGRETQYF	TGTGCCAGCAGTGCAGGGGGCCGAGAGACCCAGTACTTC
TRBV4-1	NA	TRBJ2-7	CASSQGPSYEQYF	TGCGCCAGCAGCCAGGGCCCCTCCTACGAGCAGTACTTC
TRBV5-6	NA	TRBJ2-7	CASSLGPSTEQYF	TGTGCCAGCAGCTTGGGGCCTAGCACCGAGCAGTACTTC
TRBV7-2	NA	TRBJ1-1	CASSLEGSEVAFF	TGTGCCAGCAGCTTAGAAGGTTCGGAGGTAGCTTTCTTT
TRBV7-2	NA	TRBJ1-4	CASSLILDLFEKLFF	TGTGCCAGCAGCTTGATCCTGGACCTGTTTGAAAAACTGTTTTTT
TRBV18	NA	TRBJ2-1	CASSLNLQGREQFF	TGTGCCAGCTCACTAAATCTACAGGGAAGGGAGCAGTTCTTC
TRBV18	TRBD1	TRBJ1-2	CASSPPGTVYGYTF	TGTGCCAGCTCACCGCCCGGGACAGTCTATGGCTACACCTTC
TRBV29-1	NA	TRBJ1-1	CSVMEPDVGTEAFF	TGCAGCGTCATGGAACCAGATGTTGGCACTGAAGCTTTCTTT